This T cell receptor (beta chain) appears in the sequencing data of a study of cytomegalovirus exposure and HLA in healthy donors. Study-level findings and limits: In vitro, a few CMV-associated chains proved specific for CMV antigens.

The germline V gene has CDR1 MNHNS and CDR2 SASEGT. The CDR3 covers 14 residues. Trimming left V 3 bases short and J 0 bases short, with 8 bases between. The PCR used 60 Vbeta and 13 Jbeta primers. Authors' methods: There were 80 million or so unique TCR beta chains by a later count, and 8.5 million to 14 million of them were shared. TCRdb keeps only in-frame clones here, not all; method: immunoSEQ multiplex PCR. The V and J calls and clone size come from that table; D and trimming were worked out from the DNA. The sample shows 210,000 or so clones, over 60% of them seen only once. For this clone: Its antigen remains unknown.

Sequenced: PBMCs. This TCR came from a man aged 18 to 30 in good health and CMV-seronegative. The chain links TRBV6-1 to TRBJ1-1; perhaps TRBD1 as D (5 bases). This chain's CDR3 is CASSERQLNTEAFF. The CDR3 DNA is TGTGCCAGCAGTGAGAGACAGTTGAACACTGAAGCTTTCTTT.